This entry lists 19 T cell receptor beta chains sequenced from one sample in a study of OX40 agonist ivuxolimab in advanced cancers. The protocol was immunoSEQ multiplex PCR, while the TCRdb copy is restricted to in-frame clones and leaves out a portion. The sample carries roughly 60,000 clones, around 86% recorded once. This specimen was CD4+ or CD8+ T cells sorted from blood, taken in a trial of the OX40 agonist ivuxolimab. The receptor set was obtained from an adult with an advanced solid tumor such as melanoma, head and neck, liver or kidney cancer.

The V gene is TRBV5-6, the J gene TRBJ2-3, with 8 bases aligning to TRBD1. The germline CDR1 and CDR2 sequences are SGHDT and YYEEEE. The J segment lost 8 bases and the V segment lost 3 bases, leaving 14 bases of the junction unmatched. The length of the CDR3 is 16 residues. As DNA, the CDR3 is TGTGCCAGCAGCTCGATGACAGGGGCCTCCCTTGGTACGCAGTATTTT. It translates to CASSSMTGASLGTQYF.

The gene calls are TRBV7-6 and TRBJ2-5; TRBD2 is a possible D gene (5 bases). Trimming took 5 bases from V and 1 from J, leaving 14 bases between them. This CDR3 has 15 residues. CDR1 is SGHVS and CDR2 is FNYEAQ in the germline V gene. DNA for the CDR3: TGTGCCAGCAGCCCCACCGGGATCCCCCAAGAGACCCAGTACTTC. Its translation is CASSPTGIPQETQYF. The whole variable domain, remainder taken from reference TRBV7-6 and TRBJ2-5, is GAGVSQSPRYKVTKRGQDVALRCDPISGHVSLYWYRQALGQGPEFLTYFNYEAQQDKSGLPNDRFSAERPEGSISTLTIQRTEQRDSAMYRCASSPTGIPQETQYFGPGTRLLVL.

This clone was seen just once. One end of the junction fails to match germline, which may point to a read error. The chain recombines TRBV7-7 with TRBJ2-5; D not resolved. The germline V gene encodes CDR1 SSHAT and CDR2 FNYEAQ (reference sequence). The CDR3 contains 13 residues. Here the CDR3 DNA reads TGTGCTAGCAGCTTAGATTCTGGAGAGACCCAGTACTTC. Its translation: CASSLDSGETQYF.

This clone was seen more than once but under ten times. This sequence joins TRBV6-4 and TRBJ1-1; maybe TRBD1 (5 bases). CDR3 length equals 13 residues. Looked up from germline, CDR1 is MRHNA and CDR2 is SNTAGT. V gave up 6 bases and J gave up 4 bases, with 12 bases separating them. CDR3 amino acids: CASRRGSGTEAFF. CDR3 bases: TGTGCCAGCAGGAGGGGTTCGGGCACTGAAGCTTTCTTT.

The V gene is TRBV2, the J gene TRBJ2-7, with 9 positions matching TRBD2. V was clipped by 7 bases and J by 3 bases; unmatched bases: 13. CDR1 is SNHLY and CDR2 is FYNNEI in the germline V gene. The CDR3 has 16 amino acids. As DNA, the CDR3 is TGTGCCAGCATCCTGCCGGGGCTAGCGGGGCGCTACGAGCAGTACTTC. Residues: CASILPGLAGRYEQYF.

The chain has TRBV9 and TRBJ2-1, with 7 positions matching TRBD2. J gave up 2 bases and V 6 bases, and 2 bases lay outside the gene matches. This CDR3 has 13 residues. Germline V gene sequence: CDR1 SGDLS, CDR2 YYNGEE. The CDR3 DNA is TGTGCCAGCACCCGGGGGGCCTACAATGAGCAGTTCTTC. It encodes CASTRGAYNEQFF.

The chain uses TRBV27 and TRBJ2-7; D tentatively reads TRBD1 or TRBD2 (6 bases each). Germline loops: CDR1 MNHEY, CDR2 SMNVEV (reference sequence). V dropped 2 bases and J dropped 3 bases, with 14 bases sitting between them. The CDR3 runs 15 residues. CDR3 loop: CASSLGGRVSYEQYF. The CDR3 DNA follows: TGTGCCAGCAGTTTAGGGGGGCGGGTGAGCTACGAGCAGTACTTC.

This chain's CDR3 is CASSYSQSSGANVLTF. The CDR3 region has the DNA TGTGCCAGCAGTTACTCGCAGAGCTCTGGGGCCAACGTCCTGACTTTC. The chain is built from TRBV6-5 and TRBJ2-6; unclear D gene. This CDR3 has 16 amino acids. CDR1 is MNHEY, CDR2 SVGAGI, per germline. Trimming took 0 bases from V and 0 from J, leaving 6 bases between them.

V usage is TRBV4-1 and J usage is TRBJ1-5, with D possibly TRBD1 on 6 matching bases. Germline CDR1 is MGHRA and CDR2 is YSYEKL. The CDR3 consists of 15 residues. Trimming stripped 4 bases from V and 6 bases from J, with 16 bases between. CDR3 in DNA: TGCGCCAGCAGCCCTAAAGAGGGGGGTACTCAGCCCCAGCATTTT. Protein product: CASSPKEGGTQPQHF.

As to this clone: A junction boundary mismatches the germline segment, possibly from a read error. The chain has TRBV7-7 and TRBJ2-1; 7 positions agree with TRBD1. Germline CDR1 SSHAT, CDR2 FNYEAQ (reference sequence). This CDR3 has 15 amino acids. The CDR3, as DNA: TGTGCTAGCAGCTTAGGATCGGGACAGTACAATGAGCAGTTCTTC. As protein: CASSLGSGQYNEQFF.

The chain employs TRBV5-4 and TRBJ2-1; the D is unclear. Germline CDR1 and CDR2: SGHNT and YYREEE (reference sequence). This CDR3 has 13 residues. V lost 0 bases to trimming and J lost 10 bases, with 11 bases between them. The CDR3 coding sequence is TGTGCCAGCAGCTTGGATAGTAAGGTAGAGCAGTTCTTC. Its protein is CASSLDSKVEQFF.

The V gene is TRBV9, the J gene TRBJ2-2; no reliable D call. Trimming stripped 4 bases from V and 8 bases from J, with 6 bases between. Germline assignment: CDR1 SGDLS and CDR2 YYNGEE. This CDR3 has 11 amino acids. CDR3 protein: CASSLEGELFF. The CDR3 DNA reads TGTGCCAGCAGCCTAGAGGGGGAGCTGTTTTTT. Filled out from reference TRBV9 and TRBJ2-2, the complete variable domain reads DSGVTQTPKHLITATGQRVTLRCSPRSGDLSVYWYQQSLDQGLQFLIQYYNGEERAKGNILERFSAQQFPDLHSELNLSSLELGDSALYFCASSLEGELFFGEGSRLTVL.

The rearrangement links TRBV14 to TRBJ2-1, with 9 bases aligning to TRBD2. Germline V lookup: CDR1 SGHDN, CDR2 FVKESK. The length of the CDR3 is 17 residues. With 4 bases clipped from V and 2 bases from J, the junction kept 9 bases outside the gene matches. CDR3 sequence reads: CASSRTSAKPAYNEQFF. The CDR3 DNA reads as TGTGCCAGCAGCCGGACTAGCGCTAAACCCGCCTACAATGAGCAGTTCTTC.

The V and J genes are TRBV18 and TRBJ2-7; D may be TRBD1 or TRBD2 (6 bases each). From germline, CDR1 is KGHSH and CDR2 LQKENI. The CDR3 spans 14 residues. The germline V and J ends were trimmed by 1 base and 4 bases, with 11 bases remaining between them. The CDR3 coding sequence is TGTGCCAGCTCACCACGGAGGGGGGCGTACGAGCAGTACTTC. Translated: CASSPRRGAYEQYF.

The V call is TRBV5-4, the J call TRBJ1-1; unclear D gene. The germline CDR1 and CDR2 sequences are SGHNT and YYREEE (reference sequence). V was shortened by 3 bases and J by 3 bases, with 15 bases between the two germline ends. The length of the CDR3 is 15 residues. CDR3 nucleotides: TGTGCCAGCAGCTCCCGGACTAATGGGGACACTGAAGCTTTCTTT. The encoded protein is CASSSRTNGDTEAFF.

CDR3 residues: CASSGRGSSYEQYF. DNA of the CDR3: TGTGCCAGCAGTGGGCGGGGGAGCTCCTACGAGCAGTACTTC. The rearrangement uses TRBV27 and TRBJ2-7, with 7 bases that match TRBD2. V lost 5 bases and J lost 0; bases outside the gene matches: 4. This CDR3 has 14 residues. In germline, CDR1 is MNHEY, CDR2 SMNVEV (reference sequence).

The V and J genes are TRBV18 and TRBJ1-5, with D unclear. The V and J ends lost 2 bases and 4 bases respectively, with 9 bases between them. Germline assignment: CDR1 KGHSH and CDR2 LQKENI. This CDR3 is 14 amino acids long. CDR3 amino acids: CASSPGLKNQPQHF. The CDR3 DNA follows: TGTGCCAGCTCACCAGGCCTGAAAAATCAGCCCCAGCATTTT.

The CDR3 spells CASSLRSVGGDTEAFF. The CDR3 DNA sequence: TGTGCCAGCAGTTTAAGGTCGGTCGGGGGGGACACTGAAGCTTTCTTT. The V gene is TRBV27, the J gene TRBJ1-1; TRBD1 is a possible D gene (5 bases). CDR3 length equals 16 residues. The germline V gene has CDR1 MNHEY and CDR2 SMNVEV (reference sequence). The V gene lost 2 bases and the J gene lost 3 bases, with 16 bases spanning the gap.

The chain combines TRBV2 with TRBJ2-3; D ambiguous. This CDR3 comprises 12 residues. Germline V gives CDR1 SNHLY, CDR2 FYNNEI. V lost 4 bases and J 5 bases, leaving 7 bases between the germline ends. CDR3 residues: CASSGWVDTQYF. CDR3 DNA: TGTGCCAGCAGTGGTTGGGTAGATACGCAGTATTTT.